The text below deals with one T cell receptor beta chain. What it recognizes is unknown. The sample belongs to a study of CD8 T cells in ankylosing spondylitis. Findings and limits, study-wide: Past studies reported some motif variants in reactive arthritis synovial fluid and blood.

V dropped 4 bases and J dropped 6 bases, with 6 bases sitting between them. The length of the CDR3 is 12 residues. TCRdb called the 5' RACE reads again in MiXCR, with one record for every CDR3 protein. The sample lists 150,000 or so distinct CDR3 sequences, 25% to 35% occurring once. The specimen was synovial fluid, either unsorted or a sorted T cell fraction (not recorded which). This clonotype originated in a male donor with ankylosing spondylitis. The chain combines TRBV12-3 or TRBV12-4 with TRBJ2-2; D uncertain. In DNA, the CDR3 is TGTGCCAGCAGTTACCTCCCCGGGGAGCTGTTTTTT. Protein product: CASSYLPGELFF.